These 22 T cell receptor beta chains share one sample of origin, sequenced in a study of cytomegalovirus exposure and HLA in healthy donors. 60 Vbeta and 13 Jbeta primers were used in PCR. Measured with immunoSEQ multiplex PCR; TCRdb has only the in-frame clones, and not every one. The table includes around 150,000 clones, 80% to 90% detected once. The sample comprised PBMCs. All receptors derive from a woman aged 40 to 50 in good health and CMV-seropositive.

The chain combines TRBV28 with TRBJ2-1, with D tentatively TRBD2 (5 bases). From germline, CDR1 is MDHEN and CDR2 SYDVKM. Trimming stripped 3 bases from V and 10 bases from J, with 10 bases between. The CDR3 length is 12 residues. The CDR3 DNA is TGTGCCAGCAGTTTTTTTCGAGGGGAGCAGTTCTTC. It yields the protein CASSFFRGEQFF.

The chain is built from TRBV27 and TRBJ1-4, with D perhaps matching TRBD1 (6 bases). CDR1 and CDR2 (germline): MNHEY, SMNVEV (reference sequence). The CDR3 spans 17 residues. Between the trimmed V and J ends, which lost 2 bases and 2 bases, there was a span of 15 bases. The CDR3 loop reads CASSLRGYRVTNEKLFF. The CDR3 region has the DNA TGTGCCAGCAGTTTAAGGGGCTACAGGGTCACTAATGAAAAACTGTTTTTT. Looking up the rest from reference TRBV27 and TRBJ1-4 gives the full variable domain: EAQVTQNPRYLITVTGKKLTVTCSQNMNHEYMSWYRQDPGLGLRQIYYSMNVEVTDKGDVPEGYKVSRKEKRNFPLILESPSPNQTSLYFCASSLRGYRVTNEKLFFGSGTQLSVL.

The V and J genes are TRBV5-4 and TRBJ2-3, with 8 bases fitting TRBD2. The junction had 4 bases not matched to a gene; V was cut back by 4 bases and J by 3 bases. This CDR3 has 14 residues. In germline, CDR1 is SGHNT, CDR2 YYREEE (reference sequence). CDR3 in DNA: TGTGCCAGCAGCCCCCCGGGGGGGACAGATACGCAGTATTTT. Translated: CASSPPGGTDTQYF.

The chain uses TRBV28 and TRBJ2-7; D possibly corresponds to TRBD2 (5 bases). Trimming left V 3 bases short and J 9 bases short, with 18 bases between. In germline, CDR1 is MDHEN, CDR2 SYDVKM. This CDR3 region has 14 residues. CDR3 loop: CASSLLDGLGWQYF. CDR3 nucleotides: TGTGCCAGCAGTTTGCTCGACGGACTGGGGTGGCAGTACTTC.

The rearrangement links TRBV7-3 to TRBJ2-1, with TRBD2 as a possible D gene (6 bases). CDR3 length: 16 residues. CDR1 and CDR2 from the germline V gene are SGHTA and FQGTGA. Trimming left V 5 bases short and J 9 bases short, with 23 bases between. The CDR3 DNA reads TGTGCCAGCAGCATAGGCCTCTACGGGAGAGGTGGTGAGCAGTTCTTC. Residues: CASSIGLYGRGGEQFF.

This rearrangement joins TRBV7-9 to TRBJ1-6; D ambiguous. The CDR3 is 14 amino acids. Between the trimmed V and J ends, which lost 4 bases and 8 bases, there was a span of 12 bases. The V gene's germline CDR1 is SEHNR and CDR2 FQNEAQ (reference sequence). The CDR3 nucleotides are TGTGCCAGCAGCTCCTCCCGTGCGGATTCACCCCTCCACTTT. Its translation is CASSSSRADSPLHF.

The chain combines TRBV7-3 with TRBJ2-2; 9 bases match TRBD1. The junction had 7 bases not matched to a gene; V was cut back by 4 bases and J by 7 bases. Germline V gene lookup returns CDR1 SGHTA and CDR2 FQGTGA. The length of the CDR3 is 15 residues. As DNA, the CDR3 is TGTGCCAGCAGCTCCACAGGGGGCGCGGTCGGGGAGCTGTTTTTT. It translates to CASSSTGGAVGELFF.

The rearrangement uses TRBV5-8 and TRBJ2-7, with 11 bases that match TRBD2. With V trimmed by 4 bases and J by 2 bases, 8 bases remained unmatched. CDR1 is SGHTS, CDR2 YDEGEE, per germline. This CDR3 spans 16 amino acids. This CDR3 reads CASSKTTSGVPYEQYF. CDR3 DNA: TGTGCCAGCAGCAAAACGACTAGCGGGGTCCCCTACGAGCAGTACTTC.

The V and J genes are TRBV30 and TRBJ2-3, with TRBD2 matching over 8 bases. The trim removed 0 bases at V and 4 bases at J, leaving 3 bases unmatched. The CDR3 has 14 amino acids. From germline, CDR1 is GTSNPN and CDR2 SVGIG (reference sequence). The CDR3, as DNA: TGTGCCTGGAGTGTACCGGGGGGGGCAGATACGCAGTATTTT. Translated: CAWSVPGGADTQYF.

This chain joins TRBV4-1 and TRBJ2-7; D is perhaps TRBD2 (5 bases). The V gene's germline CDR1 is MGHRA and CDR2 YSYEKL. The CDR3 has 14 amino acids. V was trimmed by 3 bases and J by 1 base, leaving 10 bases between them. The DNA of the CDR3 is TGCGCCAGCAGCCACCCTGGACTTTCCTACGAGCAGTACTTC. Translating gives CASSHPGLSYEQYF.

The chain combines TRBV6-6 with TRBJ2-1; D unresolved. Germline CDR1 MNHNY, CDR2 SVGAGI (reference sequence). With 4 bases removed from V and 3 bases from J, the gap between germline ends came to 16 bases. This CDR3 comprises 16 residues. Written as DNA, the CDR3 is TGTGCCAGCAGTTTGCCTAGAGATTTCGGCTACAATGAGCAGTTCTTC. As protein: CASSLPRDFGYNEQFF.

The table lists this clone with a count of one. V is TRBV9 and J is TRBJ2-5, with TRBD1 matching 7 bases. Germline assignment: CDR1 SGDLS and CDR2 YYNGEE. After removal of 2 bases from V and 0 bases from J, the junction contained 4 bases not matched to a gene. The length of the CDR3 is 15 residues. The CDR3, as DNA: TGTGCCAGCAGCGTTGAGACAGGGTACCAAGAGACCCAGTACTTC. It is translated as CASSVETGYQETQYF.

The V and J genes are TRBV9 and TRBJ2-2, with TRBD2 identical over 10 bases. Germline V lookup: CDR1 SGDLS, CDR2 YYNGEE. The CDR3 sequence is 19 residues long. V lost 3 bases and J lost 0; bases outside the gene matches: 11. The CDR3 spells CASSGEAGGPVTNTGELFF. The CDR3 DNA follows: TGTGCCAGCAGCGGAGAAGCGGGGGGGCCGGTAACGAACACCGGGGAGCTGTTTTTT.

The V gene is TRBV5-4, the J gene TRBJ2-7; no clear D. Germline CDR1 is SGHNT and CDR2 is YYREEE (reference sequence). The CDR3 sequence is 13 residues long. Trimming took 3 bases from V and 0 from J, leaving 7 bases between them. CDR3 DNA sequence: TGTGCCAGCAGCTCTAAGAGCTCCTACGAGCAGTACTTC. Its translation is CASSSKSSYEQYF.

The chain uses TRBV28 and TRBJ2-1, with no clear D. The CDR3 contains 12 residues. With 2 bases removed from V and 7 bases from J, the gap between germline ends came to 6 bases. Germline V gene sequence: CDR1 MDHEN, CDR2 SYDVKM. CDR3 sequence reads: CASSLLGNEQFF. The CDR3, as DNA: TGTGCCAGCAGTTTACTCGGGAATGAGCAGTTCTTC.

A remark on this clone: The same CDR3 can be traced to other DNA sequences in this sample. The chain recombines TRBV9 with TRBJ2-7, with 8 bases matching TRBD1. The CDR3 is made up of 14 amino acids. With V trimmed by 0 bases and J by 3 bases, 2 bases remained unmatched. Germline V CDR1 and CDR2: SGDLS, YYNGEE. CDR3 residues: CASSVAGQGYEQYF. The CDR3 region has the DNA TGTGCCAGCAGCGTAGCAGGACAGGGCTACGAGCAGTACTTC.

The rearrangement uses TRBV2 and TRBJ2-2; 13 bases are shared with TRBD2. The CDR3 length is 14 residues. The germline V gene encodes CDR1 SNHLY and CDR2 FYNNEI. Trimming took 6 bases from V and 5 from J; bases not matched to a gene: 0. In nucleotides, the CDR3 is TGTGCCAGCAGACTAGCGGGGGGGACCGGGGAGCTGTTTTTT. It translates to CASRLAGGTGELFF.

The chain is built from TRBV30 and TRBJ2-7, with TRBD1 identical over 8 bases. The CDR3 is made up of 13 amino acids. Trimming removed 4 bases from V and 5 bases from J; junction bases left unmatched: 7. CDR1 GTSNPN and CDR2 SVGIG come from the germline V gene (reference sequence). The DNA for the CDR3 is TGTGCCTGGATTTCTGGACAGGGCCACGAGCAGTACTTC. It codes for CAWISGQGHEQYF. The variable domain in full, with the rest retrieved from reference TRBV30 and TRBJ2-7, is SQTIHQWPATLVQPVGSPLSLECTVEGTSNPNLYWYRQAAGRGLQLLFYSVGIGQISSEVPQNLSASRPQDRQFILSSKKLLLSDSGFYLCAWISGQGHEQYFGPGTRLTVT.

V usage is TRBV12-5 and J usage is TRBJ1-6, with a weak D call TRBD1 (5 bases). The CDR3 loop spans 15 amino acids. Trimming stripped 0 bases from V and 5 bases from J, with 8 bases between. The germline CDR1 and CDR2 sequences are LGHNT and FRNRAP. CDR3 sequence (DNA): TGTGCTAGTGGTTTGGTGGGGCTGAATAATTCACCCCTCCACTTT. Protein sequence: CASGLVGLNNSPLHF.

This CDR3 reads CAISESASGTSGSYEQYF. CDR3 DNA sequence: TGTGCCATCAGTGAGTCGGCCTCCGGGACTAGCGGTTCCTACGAGCAGTACTTC. This chain connects TRBV10-3 to TRBJ2-7; 11 bases line up with TRBD2. J lost 1 base, V lost 0 bases, and 8 bases had no gene match. The CDR3 has 18 amino acids. CDR1 and CDR2 from the germline V gene are ENHRY and SYGVKD.

The CDR3 coding sequence is TGTGCCAGCAGCTTTTCTGCCCAGGGGCCCCAGCATTTT. This sequence encodes CASSFSAQGPQHF. This sequence joins TRBV7-9 and TRBJ1-5; possible D gene TRBD1, 5 bases. The CDR3 totals 13 residues. The ends were cut back, 3 bases at V and 9 bases at J, with 12 bases in the middle. Germline V gives CDR1 SEHNR, CDR2 FQNEAQ (reference sequence). Full variable domain (remainder filled in from reference TRBV7-9 and TRBJ1-5): DTGVSQNPRHKITKRGQNVTFRCDPISEHNRLYWYRQTLGQGPEFLTYFQNEAQLEKSRLLSDRFSAERPKGSFSTLEIQRTEQGDSAMYLCASSFSAQGPQHFGDGTRLSIL.

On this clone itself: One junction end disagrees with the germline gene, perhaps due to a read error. The CDR3 sequence is CAGSLPSRNTGELFF. The CDR3 DNA sequence: TGTGCCGGCAGCTTACCATCCAGGAACACCGGGGAGCTGTTTTTT. V usage is TRBV7-8 and J usage is TRBJ2-2; D is uncertain. Germline V CDR1 and CDR2: SGHVS, FQNEAQ. This CDR3 has 15 residues. The full variable domain, rest sourced from reference TRBV7-8 and TRBJ2-2, is GAGVSQSPRYKVAKRGQDVALRCDPISGHVSLFWYQQALGQGPEFLTYFQNEAQLDKSGLPSDRFFAERPEGSVSTLKIQRTQQEDSAVYLCAGSLPSRNTGELFFGEGSRLTVL.